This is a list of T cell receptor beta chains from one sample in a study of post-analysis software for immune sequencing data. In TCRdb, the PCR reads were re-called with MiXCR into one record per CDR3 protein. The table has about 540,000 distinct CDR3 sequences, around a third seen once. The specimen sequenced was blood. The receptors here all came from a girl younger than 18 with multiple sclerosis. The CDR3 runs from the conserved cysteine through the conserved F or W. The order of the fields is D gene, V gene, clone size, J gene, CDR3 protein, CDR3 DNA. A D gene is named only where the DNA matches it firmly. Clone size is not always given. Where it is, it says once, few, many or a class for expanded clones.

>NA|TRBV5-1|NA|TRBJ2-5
CASSRHLETQYF
TGCGCCAGCAGCCGGCATTTGGAGACCCAGTACTTC
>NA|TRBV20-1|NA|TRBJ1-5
CSARSLSNQPQHF
TGCAGTGCTAGATCCCTTAGCAATCAGCCCCAGCATTTT
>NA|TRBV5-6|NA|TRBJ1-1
CASSLRQEEAFF
TGTGCCAGCAGCTTAAGACAGGAAGAAGCTTTCTTT
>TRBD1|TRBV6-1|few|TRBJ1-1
CASSEGQVAFF
TGTGCCAGCAGTGAGGGACAGGTAGCTTTCTTT
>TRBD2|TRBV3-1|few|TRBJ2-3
CASSPRLAGGSADTQYF
TGTGCCAGCAGCCCCCGTCTAGCGGGGGGAAGCGCAGATACGCAGTATTTT
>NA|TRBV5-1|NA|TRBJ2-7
CASSLDDCYEQYF
TGCGCCAGCAGCCTGGACGATTGCTACGAGCAGTACTTC
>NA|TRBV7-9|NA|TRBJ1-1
CASSDGHSTEAFF
TGTGCCAGCAGCGACGGACATTCCACTGAAGCTTTCTTT
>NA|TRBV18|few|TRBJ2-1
CASSPPRGNDYNEQFF
TGTGCCAGCTCACCACCGAGGGGGAATGACTACAATGAGCAGTTCTTC
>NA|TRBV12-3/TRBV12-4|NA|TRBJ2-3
CASSLASIVADTQYF
TGTGCCAGCAGTTTAGCCAGCATTGTGGCAGACACGCAGTATTTT
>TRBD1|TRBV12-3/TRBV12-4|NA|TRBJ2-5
CASTRGQGETQYF
TGTGCCAGCACCCGGGGACAGGGTGAGACCCAGTACTTC
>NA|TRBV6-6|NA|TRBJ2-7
CASSYGRPGAYEQYF
TGTGCCAGCAGTTACGGCAGGCCGGGCGCCTACGAGCAGTACTTC
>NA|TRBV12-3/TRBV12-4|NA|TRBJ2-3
CASSFSGDRTDTQYF
TGTGCCAGCAGTTTCTCAGGGGATAGAACAGATACGCAGTATTTT
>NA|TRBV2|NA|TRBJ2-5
CASSVVSRQFQETQYF
TGTGCCAGCAGTGTTGTTTCGCGACAGTTCCAAGAGACCCAGTACTTC
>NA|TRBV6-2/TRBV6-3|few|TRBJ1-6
CASENRPNSPLHF
TGTGCCAGCGAGAACAGGCCAAATTCACCCCTCCACTTT
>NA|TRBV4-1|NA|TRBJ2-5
CASSQSPSELETQYF
TGCGCCAGCAGCCAATCCCCGTCAGAGTTAGAGACCCAGTACTTC
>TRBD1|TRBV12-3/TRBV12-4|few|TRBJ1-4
CASSFDRERGEKLFF
TGTGCCAGCAGTTTCGACAGGGAGAGAGGTGAAAAACTGTTTTTT
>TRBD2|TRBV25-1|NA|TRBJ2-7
CASSPAGVRAYEQYF
TGTGCCAGCAGCCCAGCGGGGGTTCGGGCCTACGAGCAGTACTTC